The 20 T cell receptor beta chains reported below all come from one sample, sequenced in a study of CD8+CD57+ T cells in acquired aplastic anemia. Profiling that covered TCR beta VDJ and CDR3 relied on genomic DNA as its template. MiXCR was run by TCRdb on the reads, yielding one entry per CDR3 protein. The repertoire holds 100,000 to 150,000 distinct CDR3 sequences, with around 41% as singletons. The sample comprised sorted CD4+, CD8+, or CD8+CD57+ T cells (not recorded which) from PBMCs. Receptors were obtained from a human donor in good health, serving as a control.

The sample holds a few counts of this clonotype. J is TRBJ1-1 and V is TRBV3-1, with 11 nucleotides matching TRBD1. The CDR3 is made up of 15 amino acids. Germline V gene lookup returns CDR1 LGHDT and CDR2 YNNKEL (reference sequence). With V trimmed by 4 bases and J by 4 bases, 5 bases remained unmatched. DNA for the CDR3: TGTGCCAGCAGCCCGGGGACAGGGGGACGCACTGAAGCTTTCTTT. It specifies CASSPGTGGRTEAFF.

CDR3 protein: CASSLKRGRDSSPLHF. CDR3 bases: TGTGCCAGCAGCCTTAAGCGGGGCAGGGACAGTTCACCCCTCCACTTT. The chain combines TRBV11-2 with TRBJ1-6; 7 positions agree with TRBD1. This CDR3 is built from 16 residues. V dropped 5 bases and J dropped 9; count of bases not matched to a gene: 13. Germline V CDR1 and CDR2: SGHAT, FQNNGV.

A word on this clonotype: A read error may explain this, as a much larger clone is one base away. This chain uses TRBV2 with TRBJ1-1; 7 bases are shared with TRBD1. CDR1 SNHLY and CDR2 FYNNEI come from the germline V gene. The CDR3 has 15 amino acids. J lost 4 bases, V lost 4 bases, and 9 bases had no gene match. CDR3 in DNA: TGTGCCAGCAGTGCTTCATTGGACAGGAGCACTGAAGCTTTCTTT. This translates into CASSASLDRSTEAFF. Using reference TRBV2 and TRBJ1-1 for the parts outside the CDR3, the full variable domain is EPEVTQTPSHQVTQMGQEVILRCVPISNHLYFYWYRQILGQKVEFLVSFYNNEISEKSEIFDDQFSVERPDGSNFTLKIRSTKLEDSAMYFCASSASLDRSTEAFFGQGTRLTVV.

This clonotype was seen a handful of times. The rearrangement links TRBV11-2 to TRBJ1-2; TRBD1 matches at 8 bases. Looked up from germline, CDR1 is SGHAT and CDR2 is FQNNGV. After removal of 3 bases from V and 6 bases from J, the junction contained 6 bases not matched to a gene. The CDR3 loop spans 14 amino acids. CDR3 DNA sequence: TGTGCCAGCAGCTTGGGGCAGGGGGCTGATGGCTACACCTTC. It specifies CASSLGQGADGYTF.

The chain joins TRBV27 to TRBJ2-1; a possible D gene is TRBD1 (5 bases). CDR1 and CDR2 from the germline V gene are MNHEY and SMNVEV (reference sequence). The CDR3 consists of 11 residues. V lost 6 bases to trimming and J lost 16 bases, with 16 bases between them. CDR3 protein: CASSRDSTRFF. CDR3 bases: TGTGCCAGCAGCCGCGACAGCACTCGATTCTTC.

This clonotype was counted many times. CDR3 region: CASSEDGGRYNEQFF. CDR3 in DNA: TGTGCCAGTAGTGAGGACGGAGGGCGGTACAATGAGCAGTTCTTC. The V call is TRBV19, the J call TRBJ2-1, with a possible D match to TRBD2 (6 bases). Germline V CDR1 and CDR2: LNHDA, SQIVND (reference sequence). The CDR3 length is 15 residues. The V and J ends lost 5 bases and 4 bases respectively, with 15 bases between them.

V gene TRBV10-1 combines with J gene TRBJ2-7; D may be TRBD1 (6 bases). V was pared by 0 bases and J by 1 base, with 13 bases between. Germline V gene lookup returns CDR1 WNHNN and CDR2 SYGVQD (reference sequence). The CDR3 has 16 amino acids. CDR3 sequence (DNA): TGCGCCAGCAGTGAGTCGGCAGGGGAAAAATCCTACGAGCAGTACTTC. Encoded protein: CASSESAGEKSYEQYF.

The chain couples TRBV5-5 to TRBJ1-5; possible D gene TRBD1, 5 bases. The CDR3 is 14 residues long. Trimming pared 2 bases from V and 5 bases from J, leaving 11 bases between. From germline, CDR1 is SGHKS and CDR2 YYEKEE (reference sequence). CDR3 in DNA: TGTGCCAGCAGCTTTTACCAGGGACATCAGCCCCAGCATTTT. Encoded protein: CASSFYQGHQPQHF.

As regards this clonotype: No conserved phenylalanine or tryptophan is present at the end of the CDR3, so a read error is the likely explanation. V and J are TRBV7-9 and TRBJ1-5; weak D call: TRBD1 (5 bases). This CDR3 region has 13 residues. CDR1 and CDR2 from the germline V gene are SEHNR and FQNEAQ (reference sequence). Trimming stripped 1 base from V and 6 bases from J, with 7 bases between. The CDR3: CASSLGDVQPQHS. The CDR3 DNA reads as TGTGCCAGCAGCTTAGGGGACGTTCAGCCCCAGCATTCT.

This clonotype came up many times. This chain uses TRBV5-1 with TRBJ2-3; the D gene is possibly TRBD2 (6 bases). The germline CDR1 and CDR2 sequences are SGHRS and YFSETQ. There are 14 residues in the CDR3. V was clipped by 0 bases and J by 6 bases, with 11 bases between them. The CDR3 DNA reads TGCGCCAGCAGCTTGGGTGGGGGGTTGGATACGCAGTATTTT. This gives the protein CASSLGGGLDTQYF.

This clonotype was counted ten times or more. The rearrangement joins TRBV29-1 to TRBJ1-1, with D tentatively TRBD1 (6 bases). The CDR3 consists of 13 residues. Trimming took 6 bases from V and 4 from J, leaving 15 bases between them. CDR1 and CDR2 from the germline V gene are SQVTM and ANQGSEA. CDR3 residues: CSVDRKGRTEAFF. In DNA form, the CDR3 reads TGCAGCGTAGACAGGAAGGGTCGCACTGAAGCTTTCTTT. Using reference TRBV29-1 and TRBJ1-1 for the parts outside the CDR3, the full variable domain is SAVISQKPSRDICQRGTSLTIQCQVDSQVTMMFWYRQQPGQSLTLIATANQGSEATYESGFVIDKFPISRPNLTFSTLTVSNMSPEDSSIYLCSVDRKGRTEAFFGQGTRLTVV.

This clonotype was detected many times. The J gene is TRBJ2-5, the V gene TRBV24-1; TRBD2 aligns across 9 bases. The germline V gene encodes CDR1 KGHDR and CDR2 SFDVKD. The CDR3 is 13 amino acids. V lost 7 bases to trimming and J lost 9 bases; unmatched junction nucleotides: 8. The CDR3 spells CATRGRLAGPQYF. In DNA, the CDR3 is TGTGCCACCAGAGGTAGGCTAGCGGGACCCCAGTACTTC.

There are a few counts of this clonotype. The V call is TRBV18, the J call TRBJ1-2; no clear D. The CDR3 runs 14 residues. Trimming cost V 6 bases and J 4 bases, with 15 bases left between them. Germline V gene sequence: CDR1 KGHSH, CDR2 LQKENI. The CDR3 protein is CASSRNPKGYGYTF. For the CDR3, the DNA is TGTGCCAGCTCGCGAAACCCGAAGGGCTATGGCTACACCTTC.

The chain is built from TRBV18 and TRBJ2-5; D is possibly TRBD2 (5 bases). The CDR3 runs to 15 residues. CDR1 and CDR2 from the germline V gene are KGHSH and LQKENI. Trimming stripped 3 bases from V and 1 base from J, with 12 bases between. The CDR3 DNA sequence: TGTGCCAGCTCACCCCGCGACGGACTCCAAGAGACCCAGTACTTC. This encodes CASSPRDGLQETQYF.

At least ten counts were recorded for this clonotype. The chain combines TRBV19 with TRBJ1-2; D unresolved. Trimming stripped 6 bases from V and 3 bases from J, with 11 bases between. Germline loops: CDR1 LNHDA, CDR2 SQIVND (reference sequence). CDR3 length: 13 residues. CDR3 coding DNA: TGTGCCAGTAGCGATCCCCCTGACTATGGCTACACCTTC. Its translation: CASSDPPDYGYTF.

The V and J genes are TRBV20-1 and TRBJ2-1; 10 bases agree with TRBD2. The germline gives CDR1 DFQATT, CDR2 SNEGSKA (reference sequence). The CDR3 has 15 residues. V was clipped by 4 bases and J by 4 bases; unmatched bases: 7. Here the CDR3 DNA reads TGCAGTGCTACCGATTCTAGCGGGAGTTACAATGAGCAGTTCTTC. It is translated as CSATDSSGSYNEQFF.

Here the CDR3 DNA reads TGCAGTGCTAGAGAAAGACCCGGGACAGGGGGCTTTTTCTATGGCTACACCTTC. Its translation is CSARERPGTGGFFYGYTF. V usage is TRBV20-1 and J usage is TRBJ1-2, with TRBD1 identical over 12 bases. Germline assignment: CDR1 DFQATT and CDR2 SNEGSKA (reference sequence). The V gene end was trimmed by 0 bases and the J gene end by 4 bases; junction bases not matched to a gene: 12. The CDR3 has 18 residues.

This clonotype showed up many times. The chain carries TRBV24-1 and TRBJ1-2; a possible D gene is TRBD1 (6 bases). Trimming took off 7 bases at V and 4 bases at J, with 12 bases between the two ends. Germline V CDR1 and CDR2: KGHDR, SFDVKD. The CDR3 extends over 13 amino acids. The CDR3, as DNA: TGTGCCACCAGCTCTACAGGGCTCTATGGCTACACCTTC. Translated: CATSSTGLYGYTF.

This chain connects TRBV2 to TRBJ2-5; 11 nucleotides line up with TRBD2. The ends lost 10 bases at V and 2 bases at J; junction bases unmatched: 6. Germline CDR1 is SNHLY and CDR2 is FYNNEI. The CDR3 loop spans 14 amino acids. The DNA for the CDR3 is TGTGCCAACCCCGGGACTAGCGGACAAGAGACCCAGTACTTC. Protein product: CANPGTSGQETQYF.

The V call is TRBV5-1, the J call TRBJ2-7; TRBD1 or TRBD2 may be the D gene (5 bases each). V lost 0 bases and J 2 bases, leaving 15 bases between the germline ends. Germline loops: CDR1 SGHRS, CDR2 YFSETQ. The CDR3 extends over 16 amino acids. This chain's CDR3 is CASSLAGTSLAYEQYF. Written as DNA, the CDR3 is TGCGCCAGCAGCTTGGCCGGGACCTCATTAGCCTACGAGCAGTACTTC.